A single sample gave rise to the 5 T cell receptor beta chains below, sequenced in a study of a mutant IDH1 vaccine in newly diagnosed glioma (dated by TCRdb to the early 2020s). Library prep was done by the immunoSEQ multiplex PCR assay. This is the immuneACCESS table as TCRdb keeps it, with only in-frame sequences that have V and J called. A part of the clones is gone; compared with another copy, unresolved V genes explain less than half, and the rest is unexplained. Across this sample there are just under 95,000 clones, with around 82% seen only once. The top ten hold approximately 7% of the sample. The sample's time point label, decoded: baseline, week 1 (first vaccination visit). The sample's treatment or condition, from its label and the paper: pre-vaccination baseline after standard-of-care therapy. The sample in question was PBMCs, obtained from a glioma patient treated with radiotherapy, temozolomide or both. These receptor sequences come from a woman aged 45 to 65 with glioma.

CDR3 in DNA: TGTGCCAGCAGTGCGACAGGGGGGGCCAACGTCCTGACTTTC. This codes for CASSATGGANVLTF. This chain uses TRBV25-1 with TRBJ2-6; 7 nucleotides match TRBD1. Germline CDR1 is MGHDK and CDR2 is SYGVNS. V lost 4 bases to trimming and J lost 4 bases; unmatched junction nucleotides: 1. The CDR3 consists of 14 residues.

This clone was detected only a few times. The chain links TRBV30 to TRBJ1-5; no clear D gene. CDR1 is GTSNPN and CDR2 is SVGIG in the germline V gene (reference sequence). This CDR3 is 13 amino acids long. V was clipped by 0 bases and J by 6 bases, with 9 bases between them. This CDR3 reads CAWSVGPGQPQHF. The DNA for the CDR3 is TGTGCCTGGAGTGTGGGCCCGGGTCAGCCCCAGCATTTT.

V and J are TRBV9 and TRBJ1-3; weak D call: TRBD1 (6 bases). This CDR3 is built from 14 residues. Germline values: CDR1 SGDLS, CDR2 YYNGEE. Trimming cost V 4 bases and J 4 bases, with 12 bases left between them. The CDR3 DNA sequence: TGTGCCAGCAGCCCAGGGGTCTCGGGAAACACCATATATTTT. The encoded protein is CASSPGVSGNTIYF.

This chain connects TRBV5-8 to TRBJ1-4; a weak D match, TRBD1 (5 bases). This CDR3 is built from 15 residues. CDR1 is SGHTS and CDR2 is YDEGEE in the germline V gene. Between the trimmed V and J ends, which lost 4 bases and 6 bases, there was a span of 16 bases. CDR3 region: CASSPAWGKDEKLFF. As DNA, the CDR3 is TGTGCCAGCAGCCCTGCTTGGGGGAAAGATGAAAAACTGTTTTTT.

This clone was counted once. CDR3 in DNA: TGTGCCAGCAGCCCGCCCCAAACGACAAACTATGGCTACACCTTC. Protein: CASSPPQTTNYGYTF. This chain connects TRBV7-9 to TRBJ1-2; D is unclear. In germline, CDR1 is SEHNR, CDR2 FQNEAQ (reference sequence). Trimming left V 5 bases short and J 2 bases short, with 15 bases between. This CDR3 has 15 amino acids.